This T cell receptor (beta chain) was captured in a study of blood T cells in healthy people across ages. The use of a sample-barcoded 5' primer and a J-beta primer mix characterized a second PCR of roughly 6 to 11 cycles. Via MiXCR, TCRdb re-called the 5' RACE reads, giving one row per CDR3 protein. The repertoire has over a million distinct CDR3 sequences, around 25% of them found once; the top ten carry less than 0.75%. Trimming stripped 5 bases from V and 4 bases from J, with 14 bases between. The CDR3 contains 15 residues. In germline, CDR1 is SGHTA, CDR2 FQGNSA. A further study also used this sample, focusing on T cells of mothers and their children. This second study says: Each mother yielded more than 10 million TCR beta CDR3 reads. Each child yielded a few million reads. Related and unrelated pairs show TCR recombination output that thymic selection shapes similarly.

This sequence joins TRBV7-2 and TRBJ2-2; a weak D match, TRBD2 (5 bases). Sequenced input: blood. This clonotype was sampled from a girl aged 2-10 years in good health. DNA for the CDR3: TGTGCCAGCAGCCAAGCGCCGGCGGGCACCGGGGAGCTGTTTTTT. It translates to CASSQAPAGTGELFF.